This paragraph reports one TCR beta chain. The data originate from a study of T cells in Graves' hyperthyroidism and ophthalmopathy. The source material, RNA transcripts, was used to amplify TCR beta CDR3 regions. Using the HTBI primer set, a first-round RT-PCR was run on the TCR CDR3. TCRdb redid the calling of the multiplex PCR reads with MiXCR, one entry per CDR3 protein. The sample includes around 600,000 distinct CDR3 sequences, around 16% of them seen just once. Trimming took off 11 bases at V and 6 bases at J, with 28 bases between the two ends. Germline assignment: CDR1 MDHEN and CDR2 SYDVKM. CDR3 length: 16 residues.

The source material was blood. The chain joins TRBV28 to TRBJ1-2; a weak D match, TRBD1 (6 bases). The sequence was collected from a woman aged 40-49 years with Graves' ophthalmopathy. DNA of the CDR3: TGTGCCGCCGACACCGGGACAAGACTTGGCCTAGATGGCTACACCTTC. Amino acids: CAADTGTRLGLDGYTF.